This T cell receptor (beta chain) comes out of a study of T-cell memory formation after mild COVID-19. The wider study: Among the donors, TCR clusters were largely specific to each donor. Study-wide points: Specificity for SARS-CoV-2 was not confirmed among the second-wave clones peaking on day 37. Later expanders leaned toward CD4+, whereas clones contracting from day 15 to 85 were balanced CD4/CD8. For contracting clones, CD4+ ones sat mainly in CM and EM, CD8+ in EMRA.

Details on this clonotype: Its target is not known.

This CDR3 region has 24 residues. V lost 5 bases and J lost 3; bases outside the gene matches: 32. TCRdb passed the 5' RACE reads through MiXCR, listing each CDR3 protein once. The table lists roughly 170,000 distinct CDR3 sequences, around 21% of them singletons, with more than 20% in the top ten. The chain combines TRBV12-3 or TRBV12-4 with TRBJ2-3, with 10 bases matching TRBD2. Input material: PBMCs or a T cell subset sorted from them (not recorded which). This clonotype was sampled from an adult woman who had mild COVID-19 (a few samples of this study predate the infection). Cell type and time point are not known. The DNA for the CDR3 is TGTGCCAGCAGTGTACAGGGTGTAGGGACTAGCGAACACAAATCCGCGGGGGGGACAGATACGCAGTATTTT. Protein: CASSVQGVGTSEHKSAGGTDTQYF.